The sequence of this T cell receptor beta chain was determined in a study of control samples from healthy donors and cancer patients. With V trimmed by 7 bases and J by 5 bases, 6 bases remained unmatched. Germline V CDR1 and CDR2: SEHNR, FQNEAQ (reference sequence). The CDR3 length is 14 residues. The method was immunoSEQ multiplex PCR; TCRdb's version includes in-frame clones alone and lacks a portion of them. The sample carries tens of thousands of clones, 91% recorded once. J is TRBJ2-1 and V is TRBV7-9, with TRBD2 matching 9 bases. The source is a man between 50 and 59 years old with lung cancer. Material for sequencing was PBMCs. In DNA form, the CDR3 reads TGTGCCAGCAAAGCGGGGGGCCCTGACAATGAGCAGTTCTTC. Its protein is CASKAGGPDNEQFF.